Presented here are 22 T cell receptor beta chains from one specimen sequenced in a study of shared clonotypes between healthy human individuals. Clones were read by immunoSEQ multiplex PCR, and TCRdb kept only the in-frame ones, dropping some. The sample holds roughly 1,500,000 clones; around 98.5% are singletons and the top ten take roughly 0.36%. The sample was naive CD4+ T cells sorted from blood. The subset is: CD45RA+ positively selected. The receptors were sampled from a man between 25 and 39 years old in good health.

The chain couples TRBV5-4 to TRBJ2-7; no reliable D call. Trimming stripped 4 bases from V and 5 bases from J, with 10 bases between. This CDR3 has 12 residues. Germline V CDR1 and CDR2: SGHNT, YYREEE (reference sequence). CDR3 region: CASSPVSNEQYF. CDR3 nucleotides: TGTGCCAGCAGCCCCGTATCTAACGAGCAGTACTTC. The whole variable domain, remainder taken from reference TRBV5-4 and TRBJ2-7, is ETGVTQSPTHLIKTRGQQVTLRCSSQSGHNTVSWYQQALGQGPQFIFQYYREEENGRGNFPPRFSGLQFPNYSSELNVNALELDDSALYLCASSPVSNEQYFGPGTRLTVT.

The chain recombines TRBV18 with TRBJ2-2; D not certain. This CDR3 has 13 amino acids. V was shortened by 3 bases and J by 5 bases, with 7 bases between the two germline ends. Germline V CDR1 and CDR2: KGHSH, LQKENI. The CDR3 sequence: CASSPMETGELFF. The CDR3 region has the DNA TGTGCCAGCTCACCTATGGAGACCGGGGAGCTGTTTTTT. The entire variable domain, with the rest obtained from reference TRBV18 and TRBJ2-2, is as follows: NAGVMQNPRHLVRRRGQEARLRCSPMKGHSHVYWYRQLPEEGLKFMVYLQKENIIDESGMPKERFSAEFPKEGPSILRIQQVVRGDSAAYFCASSPMETGELFFGEGSRLTVL.

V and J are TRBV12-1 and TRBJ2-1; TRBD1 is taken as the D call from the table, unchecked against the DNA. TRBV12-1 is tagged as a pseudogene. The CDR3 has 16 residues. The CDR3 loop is CASSFIQGTIGDEQFF. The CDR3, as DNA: TGTGCCAGCAGCTTTATTCAGGGGACGATTGGAGATGAGCAGTTCTTC.

The DNA of the CDR3 is TGTGCCAGCAGCCAAAACGGGCAGCCGGGGCAGTTCTTC. Translating gives CASSQNGQPGQFF. The chain carries TRBV7-8 and TRBJ2-1; D gene uncertain. V gave up 5 bases and J gave up 12 bases, with 17 bases separating them. The CDR3 runs 13 residues. Looked up from germline, CDR1 is SGHVS and CDR2 is FQNEAQ.

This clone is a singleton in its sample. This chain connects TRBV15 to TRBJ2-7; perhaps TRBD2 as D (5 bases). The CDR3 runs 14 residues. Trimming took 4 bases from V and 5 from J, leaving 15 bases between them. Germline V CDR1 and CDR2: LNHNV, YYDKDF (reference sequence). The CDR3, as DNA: TGTGCCACCAGCACGGGCGGGCCCGTCGACGAGCAGTACTTC. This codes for CATSTGGPVDEQYF.

CDR3 bases: TGTGCCGGACAAAGGACCGGCCGGACTGAAGCTTTCTTT. Amino acids: CAGQRTGRTEAFF. The J gene is TRBJ1-1, the V gene TRBV2; tentative D call: TRBD1 (5 bases). V was shortened by 11 bases and J by 5 bases, with 18 bases between the two germline ends. This CDR3 spans 13 amino acids. In germline, CDR1 is SNHLY, CDR2 FYNNEI.

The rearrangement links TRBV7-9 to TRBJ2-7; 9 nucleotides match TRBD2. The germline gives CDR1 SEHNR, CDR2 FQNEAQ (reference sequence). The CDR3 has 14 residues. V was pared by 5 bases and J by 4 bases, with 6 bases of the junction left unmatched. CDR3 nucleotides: TGTGCCAGCAGCCTTTCTAGCGGGGTATACGAGCAGTACTTC. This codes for CASSLSSGVYEQYF.

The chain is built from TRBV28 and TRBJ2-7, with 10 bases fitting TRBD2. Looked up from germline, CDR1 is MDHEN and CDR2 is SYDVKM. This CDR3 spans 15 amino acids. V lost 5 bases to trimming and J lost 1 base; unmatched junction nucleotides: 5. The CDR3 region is CASSKLAGESYEQYF. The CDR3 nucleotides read TGTGCCAGCAGTAAGCTAGCGGGAGAGTCCTACGAGCAGTACTTC.

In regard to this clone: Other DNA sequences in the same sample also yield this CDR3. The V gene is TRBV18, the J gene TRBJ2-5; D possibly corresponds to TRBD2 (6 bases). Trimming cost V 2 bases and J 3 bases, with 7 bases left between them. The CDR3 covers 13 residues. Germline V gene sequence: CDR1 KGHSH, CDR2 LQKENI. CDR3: CASSPGGKETQYF. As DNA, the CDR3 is TGTGCCAGCTCACCAGGCGGGAAAGAGACCCAGTACTTC.

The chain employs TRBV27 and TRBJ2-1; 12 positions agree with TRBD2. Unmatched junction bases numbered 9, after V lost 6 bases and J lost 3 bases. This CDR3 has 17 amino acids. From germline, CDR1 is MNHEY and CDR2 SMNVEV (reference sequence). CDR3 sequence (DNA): TGTGCCAGCAGCCACGCCGGACTAGCGGGAAACTACAATGAGCAGTTCTTC. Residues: CASSHAGLAGNYNEQFF.

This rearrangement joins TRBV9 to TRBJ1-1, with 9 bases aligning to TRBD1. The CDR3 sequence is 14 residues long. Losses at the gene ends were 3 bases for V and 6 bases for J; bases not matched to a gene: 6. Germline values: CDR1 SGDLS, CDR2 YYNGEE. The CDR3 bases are TGTGCCAGCAGCGGGGGACAGGGTAACGCTGAAGCTTTCTTT. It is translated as CASSGGQGNAEAFF. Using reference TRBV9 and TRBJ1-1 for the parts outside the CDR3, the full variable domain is DSGVTQTPKHLITATGQRVTLRCSPRSGDLSVYWYQQSLDQGLQFLIQYYNGEERAKGNILERFSAQQFPDLHSELNLSSLELGDSALYFCASSGGQGNAEAFFGQGTRLTVV.

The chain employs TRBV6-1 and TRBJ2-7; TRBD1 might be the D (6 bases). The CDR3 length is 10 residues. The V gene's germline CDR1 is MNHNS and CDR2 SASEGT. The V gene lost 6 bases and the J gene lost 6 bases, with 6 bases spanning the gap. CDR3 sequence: CASSRGEQYF. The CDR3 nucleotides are TGTGCCAGCAGCAGGGGCGAGCAGTACTTC.

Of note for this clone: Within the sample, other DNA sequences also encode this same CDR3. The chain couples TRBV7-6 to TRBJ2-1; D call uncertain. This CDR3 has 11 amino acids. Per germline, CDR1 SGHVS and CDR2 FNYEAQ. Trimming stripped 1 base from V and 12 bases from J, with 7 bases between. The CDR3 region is CASSLGSGQFF. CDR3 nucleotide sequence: TGTGCCAGCAGCTTAGGTTCTGGGCAGTTCTTC.

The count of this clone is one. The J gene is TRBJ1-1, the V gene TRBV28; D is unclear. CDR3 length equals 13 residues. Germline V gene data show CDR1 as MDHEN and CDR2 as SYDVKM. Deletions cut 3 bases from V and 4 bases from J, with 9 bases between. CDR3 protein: CASSLRAFTEAFF. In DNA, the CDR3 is TGTGCCAGCAGTTTGCGGGCGTTCACTGAAGCTTTCTTT.

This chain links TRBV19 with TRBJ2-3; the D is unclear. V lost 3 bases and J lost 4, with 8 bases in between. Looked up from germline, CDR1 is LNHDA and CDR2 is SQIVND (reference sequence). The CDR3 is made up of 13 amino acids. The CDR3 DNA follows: TGTGCCAGTAGTATCCTTTTATCAGATACGCAGTATTTT. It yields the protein CASSILLSDTQYF. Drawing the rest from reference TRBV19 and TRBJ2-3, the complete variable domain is DGGITQSPKYLFRKEGQNVTLSCEQNLNHDAMYWYRQDPGQGLRLIYYSQIVNDFQKGDIAEGYSVSREKKESFPLTVTSAQKNPTAFYLCASSILLSDTQYFGPGTRLTVL.

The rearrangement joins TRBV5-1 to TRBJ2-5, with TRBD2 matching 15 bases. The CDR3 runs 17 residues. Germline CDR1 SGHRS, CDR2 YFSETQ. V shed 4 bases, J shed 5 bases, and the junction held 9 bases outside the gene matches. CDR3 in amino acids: CASSPGLAGGVEETQYF. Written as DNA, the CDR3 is TGCGCCAGCAGCCCGGGACTAGCGGGAGGTGTGGAGGAGACCCAGTACTTC.

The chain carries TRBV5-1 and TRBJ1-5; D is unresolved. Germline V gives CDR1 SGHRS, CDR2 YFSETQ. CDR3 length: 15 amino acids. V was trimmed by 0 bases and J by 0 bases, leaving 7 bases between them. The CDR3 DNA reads TGCGCCAGCAGCTTGGGAGAAAATAGCAATCAGCCCCAGCATTTT. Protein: CASSLGENSNQPQHF.

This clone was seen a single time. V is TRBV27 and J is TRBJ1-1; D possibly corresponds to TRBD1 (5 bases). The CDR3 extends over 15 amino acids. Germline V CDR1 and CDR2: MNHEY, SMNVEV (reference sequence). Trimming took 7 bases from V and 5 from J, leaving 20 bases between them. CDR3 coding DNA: TGTGCCAGCACCCCTCGGGGGGGGTTTGGGACTGAAGCTTTCTTT. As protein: CASTPRGGFGTEAFF.

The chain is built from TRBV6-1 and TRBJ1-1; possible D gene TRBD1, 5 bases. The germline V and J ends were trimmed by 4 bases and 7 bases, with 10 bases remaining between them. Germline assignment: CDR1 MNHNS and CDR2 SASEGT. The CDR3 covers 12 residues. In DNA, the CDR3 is TGTGCCAGCAGTGTTCGACAGAATGAAGCTTTCTTT. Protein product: CASSVRQNEAFF.

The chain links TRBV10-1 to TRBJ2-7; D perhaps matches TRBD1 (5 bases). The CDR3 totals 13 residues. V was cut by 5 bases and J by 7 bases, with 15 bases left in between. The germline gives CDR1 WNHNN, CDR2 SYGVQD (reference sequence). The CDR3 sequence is CASSMTALGEQYF. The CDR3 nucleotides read TGCGCCAGCAGTATGACAGCCCTGGGGGAGCAGTACTTC.

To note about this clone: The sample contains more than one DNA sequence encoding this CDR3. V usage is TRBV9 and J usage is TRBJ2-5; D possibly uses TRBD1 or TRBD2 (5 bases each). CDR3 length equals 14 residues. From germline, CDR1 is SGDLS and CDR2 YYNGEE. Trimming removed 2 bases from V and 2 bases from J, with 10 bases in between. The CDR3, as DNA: TGTGCCAGCAGCGTCGGGACGTATCAAGAGACCCAGTACTTC. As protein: CASSVGTYQETQYF.

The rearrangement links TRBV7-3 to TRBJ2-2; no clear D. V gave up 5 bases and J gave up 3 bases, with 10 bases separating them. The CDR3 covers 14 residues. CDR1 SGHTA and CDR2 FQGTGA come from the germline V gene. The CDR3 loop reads CASSVTRYTGELFF. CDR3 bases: TGTGCCAGCAGCGTCACGAGGTACACCGGGGAGCTGTTTTTT.